This TCR beta chain appears in the sequencing data of a study of response to subunit inactivated influenza vaccine. V was pared by 3 bases and J by 4 bases, with 15 bases between. The CDR3 totals 15 residues. TCRdb recomputed calls from the RT-PCR reads with MiXCR, one row per CDR3 protein. The sample has hundreds of thousands of distinct CDR3 sequences, roughly 14% seen once; the top ten hold 6.5% to 8.5%. Many counts were recorded for this clonotype. The receptor was derived from a man over 45 who received an inactivated influenza vaccine. The material was PBMCs from blood, obtained 14 to 15 days before vaccination. The V call is TRBV12-3 or TRBV12-4, the J call TRBJ2-5; possibly TRBD1 for D (6 bases). The CDR3, as DNA: TGTGCCAGCAGTTTTCGGGCAGGGGAACGAGAGACCCAGTACTTC. This encodes CASSFRAGERETQYF.